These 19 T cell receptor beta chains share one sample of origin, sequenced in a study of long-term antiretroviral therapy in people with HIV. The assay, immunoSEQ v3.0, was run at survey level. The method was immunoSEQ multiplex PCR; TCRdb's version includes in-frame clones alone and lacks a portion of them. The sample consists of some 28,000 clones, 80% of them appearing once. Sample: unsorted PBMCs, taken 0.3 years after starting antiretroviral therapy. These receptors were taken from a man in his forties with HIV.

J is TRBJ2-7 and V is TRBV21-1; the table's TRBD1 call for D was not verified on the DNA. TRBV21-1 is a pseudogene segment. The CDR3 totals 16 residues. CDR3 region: CASSQRGDRGLYEQYF. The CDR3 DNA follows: TGTGCCAGCAGCCAAAGGGGGGACAGGGGGCTCTACGAGCAGTACTTC.

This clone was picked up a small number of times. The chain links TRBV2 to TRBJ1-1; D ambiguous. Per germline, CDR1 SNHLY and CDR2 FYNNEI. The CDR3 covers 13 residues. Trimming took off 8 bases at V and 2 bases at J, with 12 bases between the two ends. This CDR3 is CASGGYVNTEAFF. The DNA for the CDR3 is TGTGCCAGCGGAGGGTACGTTAACACTGAAGCTTTCTTT.

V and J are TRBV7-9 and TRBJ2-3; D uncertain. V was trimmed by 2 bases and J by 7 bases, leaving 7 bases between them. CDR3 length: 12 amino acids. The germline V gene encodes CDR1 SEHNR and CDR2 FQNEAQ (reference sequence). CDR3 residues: CASSLRPYTQYF. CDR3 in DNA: TGTGCCAGCAGCTTAAGGCCGTATACGCAGTATTTT.

The CDR3 bases are TGTGCCAGCAGCCCCTCGACCGGGCACACTGAAGCTTTCTTT. Amino acids: CASSPSTGHTEAFF. This sequence joins TRBV7-2 and TRBJ1-1; no definite D call. The CDR3 sequence is 14 residues long. Trimming took 5 bases from V and 3 from J, leaving 13 bases between them. CDR1 is SGHTA and CDR2 is FQGNSA in the germline V gene.

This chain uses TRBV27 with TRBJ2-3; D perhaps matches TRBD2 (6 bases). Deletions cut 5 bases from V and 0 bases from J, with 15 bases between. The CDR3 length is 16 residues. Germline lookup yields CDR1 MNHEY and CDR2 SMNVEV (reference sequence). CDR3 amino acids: CASSTGLIPSTDTQYF. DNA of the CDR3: TGTGCCAGCAGTACCGGACTAATACCTAGCACAGATACGCAGTATTTT.

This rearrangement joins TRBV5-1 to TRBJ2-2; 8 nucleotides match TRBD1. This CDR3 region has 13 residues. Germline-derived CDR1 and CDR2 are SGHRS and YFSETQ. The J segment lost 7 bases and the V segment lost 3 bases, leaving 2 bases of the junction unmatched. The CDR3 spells CASSYRGDGELFF. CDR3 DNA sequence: TGCGCCAGCAGCTACAGGGGGGACGGGGAGCTGTTTTTT.

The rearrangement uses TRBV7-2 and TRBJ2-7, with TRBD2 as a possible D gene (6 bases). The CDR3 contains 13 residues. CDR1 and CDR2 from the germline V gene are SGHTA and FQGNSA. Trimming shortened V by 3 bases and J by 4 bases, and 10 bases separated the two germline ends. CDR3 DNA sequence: TGTGCCAGCAGCTTCGGAGGGCTATACGAGCAGTACTTC. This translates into CASSFGGLYEQYF.

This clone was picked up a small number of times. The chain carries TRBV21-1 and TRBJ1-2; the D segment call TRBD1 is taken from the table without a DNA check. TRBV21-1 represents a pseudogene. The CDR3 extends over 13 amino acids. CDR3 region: CAISGQGPYGYTF. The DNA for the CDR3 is TGTGCCATCTCGGGACAGGGCCCCTATGGCTACACCTTC.

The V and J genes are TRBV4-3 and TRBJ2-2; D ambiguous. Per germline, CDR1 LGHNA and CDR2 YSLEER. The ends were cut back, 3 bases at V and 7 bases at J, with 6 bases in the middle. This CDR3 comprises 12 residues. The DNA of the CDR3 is TGCGCCAGCAGCCAGGGAATCGGGGAGCTGTTTTTT. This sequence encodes CASSQGIGELFF.

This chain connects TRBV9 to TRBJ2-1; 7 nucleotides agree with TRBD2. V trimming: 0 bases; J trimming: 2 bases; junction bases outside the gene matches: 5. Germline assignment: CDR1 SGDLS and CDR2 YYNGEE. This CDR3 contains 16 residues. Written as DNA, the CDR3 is TGTGCCAGCAGCGTAGCTGGCCGGGGGGCCTACAATGAGCAGTTCTTC. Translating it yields CASSVAGRGAYNEQFF.

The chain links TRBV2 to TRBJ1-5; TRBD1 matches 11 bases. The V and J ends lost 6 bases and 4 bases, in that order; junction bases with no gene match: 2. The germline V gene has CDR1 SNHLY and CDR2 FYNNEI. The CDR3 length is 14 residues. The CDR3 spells CASSRDRGNQPQHF. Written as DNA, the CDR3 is TGTGCCAGCAGCCGGGACAGGGGGAATCAGCCCCAGCATTTT.

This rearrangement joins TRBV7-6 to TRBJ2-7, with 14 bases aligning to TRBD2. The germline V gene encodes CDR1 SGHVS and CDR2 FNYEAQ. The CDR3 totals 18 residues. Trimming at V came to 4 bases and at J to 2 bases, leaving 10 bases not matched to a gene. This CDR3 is CASSSRLAGGPRPYEQYF. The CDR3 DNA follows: TGTGCCAGCAGCTCACGACTAGCGGGAGGGCCAAGGCCCTACGAGCAGTACTTC.

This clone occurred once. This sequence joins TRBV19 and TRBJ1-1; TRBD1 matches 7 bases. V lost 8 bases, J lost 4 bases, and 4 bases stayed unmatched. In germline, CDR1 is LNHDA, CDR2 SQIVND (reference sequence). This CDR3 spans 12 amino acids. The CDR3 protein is CASSDRVTEAFF. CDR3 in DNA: TGTGCCAGTTCCGACAGGGTCACTGAAGCTTTCTTT.

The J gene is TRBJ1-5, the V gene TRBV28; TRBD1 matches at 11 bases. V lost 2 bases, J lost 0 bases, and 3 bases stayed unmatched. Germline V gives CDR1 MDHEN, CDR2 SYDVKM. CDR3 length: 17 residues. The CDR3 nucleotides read TGTGCCAGCAGTTTAGGGACAGGGGGATATAGCAATCAGCCCCAGCATTTT. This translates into CASSLGTGGYSNQPQHF. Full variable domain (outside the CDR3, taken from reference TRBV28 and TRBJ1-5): DVKVTQSSRYLVKRTGEKVFLECVQDMDHENMFWYRQDPGLGLRLIYFSYDVKMKEKGDIPEGYSVSREKKERFSLILESASTNQTSMYLCASSLGTGGYSNQPQHFGDGTRLSIL.

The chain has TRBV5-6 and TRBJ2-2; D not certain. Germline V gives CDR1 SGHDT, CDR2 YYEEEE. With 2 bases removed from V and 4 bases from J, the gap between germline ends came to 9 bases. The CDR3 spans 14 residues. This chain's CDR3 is CASSFWRSTGELFF. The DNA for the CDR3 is TGTGCCAGCAGCTTTTGGCGGAGCACCGGGGAGCTGTTTTTT.

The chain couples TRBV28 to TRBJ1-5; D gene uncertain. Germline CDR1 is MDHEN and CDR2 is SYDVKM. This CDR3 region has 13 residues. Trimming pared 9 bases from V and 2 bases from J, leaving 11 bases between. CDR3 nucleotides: TGTGCCAGTGGGCTGGAGGGCAATCAGCCCCAGCATTTT. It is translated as CASGLEGNQPQHF.

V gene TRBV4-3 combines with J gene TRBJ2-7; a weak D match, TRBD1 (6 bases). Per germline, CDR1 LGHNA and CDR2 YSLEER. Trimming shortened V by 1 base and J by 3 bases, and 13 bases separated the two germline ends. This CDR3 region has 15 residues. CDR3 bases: TGCGCCAGCAGCCAAGGGGTCACAGGGTACTACGAGCAGTACTTC. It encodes CASSQGVTGYYEQYF.

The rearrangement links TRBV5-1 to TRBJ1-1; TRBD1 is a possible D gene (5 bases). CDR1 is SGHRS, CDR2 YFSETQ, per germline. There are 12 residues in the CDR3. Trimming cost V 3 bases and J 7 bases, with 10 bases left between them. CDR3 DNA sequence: TGCGCCAGCAGCTCCGGGGGGGGTGAAGCTTTCTTT. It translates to CASSSGGGEAFF. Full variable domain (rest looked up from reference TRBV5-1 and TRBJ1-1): KAGVTQTPRYLIKTRGQQVTLSCSPISGHRSVSWYQQTPGQGLQFLFEYFSETQRNKGNFPGRFSGRQFSNSRSEMNVSTLELGDSALYLCASSSGGGEAFFGQGTRLTVV.

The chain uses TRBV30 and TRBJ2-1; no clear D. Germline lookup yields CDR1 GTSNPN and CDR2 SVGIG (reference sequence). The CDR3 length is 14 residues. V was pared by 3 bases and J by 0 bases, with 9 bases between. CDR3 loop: CAWSLQSSYNEQFF. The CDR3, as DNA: TGTGCCTGGAGCCTCCAGAGCTCCTACAATGAGCAGTTCTTC.